Listed here is a single T cell receptor (beta chain). The data were produced by immunoSEQ multiplex PCR, yet TCRdb's version contains in-frame clones alone and is incomplete. The sample consists of 95,000 to 100,000 clones, around 92% of them appearing once. This entry is derived from a study of blood T cell repertoires in COVID-19. Trimming stripped 6 bases from V and 9 bases from J, with 12 bases between. Per the germline V gene, CDR1 is SNHLY and CDR2 is FYNNEI. The CDR3 loop spans 13 amino acids. V and J are TRBV2 and TRBJ1-6; TRBD1 might be the D (6 bases). This TCR was sampled from a man aged 50 to 59 with active COVID-19. Sequenced material: peripheral blood. CDR3 residues: CASRDRLGSPLHF. CDR3 coding DNA: TGTGCCAGCAGAGACAGGCTGGGTTCACCCCTCCACTTT.